Here is one T cell receptor beta chain with its context. As yet, its antigen is unknown. This specimen belongs to a study of response to subunit inactivated influenza vaccine. The CDR3 spans 12 residues. V lost 4 bases to trimming and J lost 5 bases, with 11 bases between them. Germline V lookup: CDR1 SQVTM, CDR2 ANQGSEA. Points from the study as a whole: The authors offered the suggestion that each seasonal influenza vaccination recruits few new T cells.

MiXCR was run by TCRdb on the RT-PCR reads, yielding one entry per CDR3 protein. The sample has some 850,000 distinct CDR3 sequences; about a fifth are singletons. The TCR was taken from a man aged 45 to 65 who received an inactivated influenza vaccine. The sequenced sample was PBMCs from blood, obtained 4 to 6 days after vaccination. The gene calls are TRBV29-1 and TRBJ1-1; D is ambiguous. CDR3 amino acids: CSVAIGSTEAFF. The CDR3 DNA follows: TGCAGCGTTGCTATAGGGTCTACTGAAGCTTTCTTT.